A selection of T cell receptor beta chains follows, all from one sample in a study of blood T cell repertoires in COVID-19. TCRdb's copy holds only in-frame clones and misses some; the assay was immunoSEQ multiplex PCR. The sample contains 140,000 to 150,000 clones, over 75% of which appear only once. The sequenced sample consisted of PBMCs or T cells enriched from blood (not recorded which). These receptors were obtained from a woman in her 30s with acute COVID-19. Each CDR3 is given with its conserved first and last residue. The order of the fields is J gene, V gene, D gene, clone size, CDR3 DNA, CDR3 protein. A D gene is named only where the DNA matches it firmly. Clone size is given for some rows only: seen once, a few or many times, or a class if the clone is expanded.

TRBJ2-7 | TRBV7-2 | TRBD2 | . | TGTGCCAGCACCGGAGCCGCGGGAGGAACCTACGAGCAGTACTTC | CASTGAAGGTYEQYF
TRBJ2-1 | TRBV7-3 | TRBD2 | few | TGTGCCAGCAGCTTAAGTGCGGCGGGAGTCAATGAGCAGTTCTTC | CASSLSAAGVNEQFF
TRBJ2-2 | TRBV27 | . | . | TGTGCCAGCACTGGAAGCGGAGTGGGGGAGCTGTTTTTT | CASTGSGVGELFF
TRBJ1-1 | TRBV10-3 | TRBD1 | . | TGTGCCATCAGCGGGACAGGATTTATGAACACTGAAGCTTTCTTT | CAISGTGFMNTEAFF
TRBJ2-4 | TRBV29-1 | . | . | TGCAGCGTTGACGGCAGGTTAAACGCCAAAAACATTCAGTACTTC | CSVDGRLNAKNIQYF
TRBJ2-7 | TRBV11-2 | TRBD2 | . | TGTGCCAGCAGCTTAGATCCTAGCGGCTACGAGCAGTACTTC | CASSLDPSGYEQYF
TRBJ2-4 | TRBV28 | . | . | TGTGCCAGCAGTTTATACAGGGATGGGAACATTCAGTACTTC | CASSLYRDGNIQYF
TRBJ1-2 | TRBV27 | . | . | TGTGCCAGCAGTCCCACGGACAGAGACAGCTATGGCTACACCTTC | CASSPTDRDSYGYTF
TRBJ2-2 | TRBV4-3 | . | . | TGCGCCAGCAGCCGTTCAGGGGCCACCGGGGAGCTGTTTTTT | CASSRSGATGELFF
TRBJ2-3 | TRBV7-8 | TRBD2 | . | TGTGCCAGCAGCTTAGGGCTAGCGGGAGTGGATACGCAGTATTTT | CASSLGLAGVDTQYF
TRBJ2-1 | TRBV7-9 | TRBD2 | . | TGTGCCAGCAGCACTAGCGGGAGTATGGGCAATGAGCAGTTCTTC | CASSTSGSMGNEQFF
TRBJ2-5 | TRBV11-2 | TRBD1 | . | TGTGCCAGCAGCTTGTCGGGACAGGTAATCCAAGAGACCCAGTACTTC | CASSLSGQVIQETQYF
TRBJ1-1 | TRBV12-3/TRBV12-4 | TRBD1 | . | TGTGCCAGCAGTTCAGGGGGCAACGCTTTCTTT | CASSSGGNAFF
TRBJ1-5 | TRBV28 | . | . | TGTGCCAGCAACGACTTCGCCTATCAGCCCCAGCATTTT | CASNDFAYQPQHF
TRBJ2-7 | TRBV6-2/TRBV6-3 | . | . | TGTGCCAGCAGTTCTTTCGGCGAGCAGTACTTC | CASSSFGEQYF
TRBJ2-5 | TRBV20-1 | . | . | TGCAGTGCTAGTTTGACTAGACCTCAAGAGACCCAGTACTTC | CSASLTRPQETQYF
TRBJ1-4 | TRBV5-1 | . | . | TGCGCCAGCAGCTTTCGGGGTAGTAATGAAAAACTGTTTTTT | CASSFRGSNEKLFF
TRBJ2-7 | TRBV28 | TRBD2 | . | TGTGCCAGCAGTTTTGTACTAGCGGGAGGGTCTGGATACGAGCAGTACTTC | CASSFVLAGGSGYEQYF
TRBJ2-1 | TRBV5-1 | . | once | TGCGCCAGCAGCTTAGGGGGTGAGGGGTACAATGAGCAGTTCTTC | CASSLGGEGYNEQFF
TRBJ2-7 | TRBV5-1 | TRBD2 | . | TGCGCCAGCAGCTTTAGCGGGAGACAGTACGAGCAGTACTTC | CASSFSGRQYEQYF
TRBJ2-3 | TRBV6-5 | . | . | TGTGCCAGCAGTTACGCGACAGGTAACACAGATACGCAGTATTTT | CASSYATGNTDTQYF
TRBJ2-7 | TRBV12-3/TRBV12-4 | . | . | TGTGCCAGCAGACCGGGGTCCTACGAGCAGTACTTC | CASRPGSYEQYF
TRBJ1-1 | TRBV7-9 | TRBD1 | . | TGTGCCAGCAGCTTAGGGGGACAGCCGAACACTGAAGCTTTCTTT | CASSLGGQPNTEAFF
TRBJ1-6 | TRBV4-3 | . | . | TGCGCCAGCAGCCAAGAATGGTTGAGACCCCTCCACTTT | CASSQEWLRPLHF
TRBJ1-2 | TRBV19 | . | . | TGTGCCAGTAGTTCTCGACACAATTATGGCTACACCTTC | CASSSRHNYGYTF
TRBJ2-3 | TRBV2 | . | . | TGTGCCAGCAGGGAGTCTGGGGATACGCAGTATTTT | CASRESGDTQYF
TRBJ2-7 | TRBV7-2 | TRBD2 | . | TGTGCCAGCAGCTTGGTAGCGGGTTCCTACGAGCAGTACTTC | CASSLVAGSYEQYF
TRBJ2-4 | TRBV6-2/TRBV6-3 | TRBD2 | . | TGTGCCAGCAGTCTTAGCGGGAGGTTGGGGATTCAGTACTTC | CASSLSGRLGIQYF